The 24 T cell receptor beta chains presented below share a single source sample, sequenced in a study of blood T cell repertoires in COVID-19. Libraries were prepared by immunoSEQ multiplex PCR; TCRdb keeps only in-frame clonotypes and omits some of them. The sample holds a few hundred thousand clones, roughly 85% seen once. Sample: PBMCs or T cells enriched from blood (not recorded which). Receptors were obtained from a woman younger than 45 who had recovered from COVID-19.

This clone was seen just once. CDR3 sequence reads: CASEDRSSGNTIYF. The DNA of the CDR3 is TGTGCCAGCGAAGACAGGAGCTCTGGAAACACCATATATTTT. The chain links TRBV7-9 to TRBJ1-3; tentatively, D is TRBD1 (6 bases). The CDR3 totals 14 residues. Per germline, CDR1 SEHNR and CDR2 FQNEAQ (reference sequence). V gave up 8 bases and J gave up 0 bases, with 11 bases separating them. Filled out from reference TRBV7-9 and TRBJ1-3, the complete variable domain reads DTGVSQNPRHKITKRGQNVTFRCDPISEHNRLYWYRQTLGQGPEFLTYFQNEAQLEKSRLLSDRFSAERPKGSFSTLEIQRTEQGDSAMYLCASEDRSSGNTIYFGEGSWLTVV.

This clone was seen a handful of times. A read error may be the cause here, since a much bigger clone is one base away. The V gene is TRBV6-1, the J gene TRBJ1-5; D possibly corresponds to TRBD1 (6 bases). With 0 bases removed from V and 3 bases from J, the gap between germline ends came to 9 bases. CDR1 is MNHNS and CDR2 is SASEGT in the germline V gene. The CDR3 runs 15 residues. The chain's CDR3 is CASSEAGQNNQPQHF. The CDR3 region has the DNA TGTGCCAGCAGTGAAGCCGGACAGAACAATCAGCCCCAGCATTTT.

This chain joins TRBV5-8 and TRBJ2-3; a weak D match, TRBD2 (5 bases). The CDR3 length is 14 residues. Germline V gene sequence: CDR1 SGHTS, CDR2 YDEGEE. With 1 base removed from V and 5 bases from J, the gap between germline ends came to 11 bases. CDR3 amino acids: CASSLIPRGDTQYF. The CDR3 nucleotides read TGTGCCAGCAGCTTGATCCCCCGGGGAGATACGCAGTATTTT.

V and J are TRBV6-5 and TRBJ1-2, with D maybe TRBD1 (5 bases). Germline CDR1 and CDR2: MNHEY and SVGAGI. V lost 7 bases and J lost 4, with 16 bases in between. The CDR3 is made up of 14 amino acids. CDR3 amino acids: CASIPGLLVYGYTF. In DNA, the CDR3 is TGTGCCAGCATTCCGGGACTCTTGGTCTATGGCTACACCTTC.

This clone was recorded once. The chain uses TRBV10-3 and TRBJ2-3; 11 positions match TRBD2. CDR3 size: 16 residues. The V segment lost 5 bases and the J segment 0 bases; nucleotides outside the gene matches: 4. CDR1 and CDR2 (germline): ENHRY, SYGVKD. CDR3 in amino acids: CAISLLAGASTDTQYF. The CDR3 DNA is TGTGCCATCAGTTTACTAGCGGGGGCAAGCACAGATACGCAGTATTTT.

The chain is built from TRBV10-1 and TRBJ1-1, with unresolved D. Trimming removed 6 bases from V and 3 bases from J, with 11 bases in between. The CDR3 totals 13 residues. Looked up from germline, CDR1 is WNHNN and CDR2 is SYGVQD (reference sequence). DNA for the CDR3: TGCGCCAGCAGCAGACTAAGGGACACTGAAGCTTTCTTT. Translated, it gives CASSRLRDTEAFF.

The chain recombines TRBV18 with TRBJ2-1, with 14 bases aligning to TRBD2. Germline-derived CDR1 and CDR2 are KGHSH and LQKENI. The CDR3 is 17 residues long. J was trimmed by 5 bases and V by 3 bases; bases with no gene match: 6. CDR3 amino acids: CASSPWTSGGTNNEQFF. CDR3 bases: TGTGCCAGCTCACCCTGGACTAGCGGGGGGACAAACAATGAGCAGTTCTTC.

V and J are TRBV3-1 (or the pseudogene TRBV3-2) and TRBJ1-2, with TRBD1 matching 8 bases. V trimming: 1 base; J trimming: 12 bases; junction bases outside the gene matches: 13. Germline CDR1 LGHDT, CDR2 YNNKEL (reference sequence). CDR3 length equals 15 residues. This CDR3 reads CASSQAAGQGALNTF. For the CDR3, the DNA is TGTGCCAGCAGCCAAGCTGCCGGGCAGGGGGCGCTTAACACCTTC.

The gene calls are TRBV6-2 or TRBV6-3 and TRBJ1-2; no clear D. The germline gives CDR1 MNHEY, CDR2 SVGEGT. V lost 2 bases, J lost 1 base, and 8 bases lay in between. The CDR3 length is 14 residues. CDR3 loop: CASSYGQNNYGYTF. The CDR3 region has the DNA TGTGCCAGCAGTTACGGTCAGAATAACTATGGCTACACCTTC.

The CDR3 DNA is TGTGCCAGCAGGGGGGCAGGCGCAGATACGCAGTATTTT. Translation: CASRGAGADTQYF. The V gene is TRBV11-3, the J gene TRBJ2-3; the D gene is possibly TRBD1 (6 bases). V was shortened by 6 bases and J by 4 bases, with 11 bases between the two germline ends. This CDR3 is 13 amino acids long. Germline-derived CDR1 and CDR2 are SGHNT and YENEEA. Complete variable domain (other parts from reference TRBV11-3 and TRBJ2-3): EAGVVQSPRYKIIEKKQPVAFWCNPISGHNTLYWYLQNLGQGPELLIRYENEEAVDDSQLPKDRFSAERLKGVDSTLKIQPAELGDSAVYLCASRGAGADTQYFGPGTRLTVL.

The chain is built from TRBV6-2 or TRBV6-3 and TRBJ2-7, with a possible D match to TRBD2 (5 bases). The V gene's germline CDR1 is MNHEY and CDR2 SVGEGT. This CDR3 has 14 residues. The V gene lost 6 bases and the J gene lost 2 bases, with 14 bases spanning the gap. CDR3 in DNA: TGTGCCAGCAGCTATGGGCCGAGGGCCTACGAGCAGTACTTC. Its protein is CASSYGPRAYEQYF.

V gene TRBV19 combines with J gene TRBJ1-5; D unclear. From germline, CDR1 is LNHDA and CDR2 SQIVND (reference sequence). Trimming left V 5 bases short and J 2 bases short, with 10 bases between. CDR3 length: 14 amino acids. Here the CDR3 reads CASSRGAGNQPQHF. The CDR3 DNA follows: TGTGCCAGTAGTCGTGGAGCGGGCAATCAGCCCCAGCATTTT.

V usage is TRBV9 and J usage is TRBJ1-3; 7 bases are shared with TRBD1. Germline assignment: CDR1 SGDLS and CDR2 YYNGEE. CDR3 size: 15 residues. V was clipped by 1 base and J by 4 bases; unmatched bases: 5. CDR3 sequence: CASSVLATGGNTIYF. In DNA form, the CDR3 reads TGTGCCAGCAGCGTATTAGCGACAGGGGGAAACACCATATATTTT.

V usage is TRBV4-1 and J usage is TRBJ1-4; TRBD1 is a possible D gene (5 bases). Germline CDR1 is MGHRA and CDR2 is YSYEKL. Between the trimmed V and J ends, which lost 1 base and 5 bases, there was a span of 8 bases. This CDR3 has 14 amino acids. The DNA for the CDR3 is TGCGCCAGCAGCCAAGCCGACAGAAATGAAAAACTGTTTTTT. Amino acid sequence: CASSQADRNEKLFF.

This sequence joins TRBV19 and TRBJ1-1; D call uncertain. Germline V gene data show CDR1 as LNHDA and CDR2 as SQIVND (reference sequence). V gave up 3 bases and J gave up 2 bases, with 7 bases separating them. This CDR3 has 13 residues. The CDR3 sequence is CASSILANTEAFF. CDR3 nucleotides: TGTGCCAGTAGTATTCTGGCCAACACTGAAGCTTTCTTT.

The chain's CDR3 is CASSAHRGNNEKLFF. The CDR3 nucleotides are TGTGCCAGCAGCGCACACAGGGGGAATAATGAAAAACTGTTTTTT. V is TRBV5-8 and J is TRBJ1-4, with TRBD1 matching 8 bases. CDR1 is SGHTS, CDR2 YDEGEE, per germline. The CDR3 has 15 amino acids. V lost 4 bases to trimming and J lost 4 bases; unmatched junction nucleotides: 6.

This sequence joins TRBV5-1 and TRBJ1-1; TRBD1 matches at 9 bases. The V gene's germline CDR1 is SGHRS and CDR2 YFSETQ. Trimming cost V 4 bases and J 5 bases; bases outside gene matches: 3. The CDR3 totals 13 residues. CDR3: CASSRQGGTEAFF. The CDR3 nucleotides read TGCGCCAGCAGCCGACAGGGGGGTACTGAAGCTTTCTTT.

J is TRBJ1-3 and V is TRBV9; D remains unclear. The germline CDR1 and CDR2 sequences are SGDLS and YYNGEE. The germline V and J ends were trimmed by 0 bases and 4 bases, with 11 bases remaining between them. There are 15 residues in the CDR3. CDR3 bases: TGTGCCAGCAGCGTAGGCACCCTCGGGGGAAACACCATATATTTT. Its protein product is CASSVGTLGGNTIYF. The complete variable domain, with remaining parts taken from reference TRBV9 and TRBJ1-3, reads DSGVTQTPKHLITATGQRVTLRCSPRSGDLSVYWYQQSLDQGLQFLIQYYNGEERAKGNILERFSAQQFPDLHSELNLSSLELGDSALYFCASSVGTLGGNTIYFGEGSWLTVV.

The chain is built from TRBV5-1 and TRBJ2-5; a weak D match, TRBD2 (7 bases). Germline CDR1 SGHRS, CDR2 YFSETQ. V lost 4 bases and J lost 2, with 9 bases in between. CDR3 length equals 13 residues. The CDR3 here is CASSEGGQETQYF. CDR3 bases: TGCGCCAGCAGCGAGGGGGGGCAAGAGACCCAGTACTTC.

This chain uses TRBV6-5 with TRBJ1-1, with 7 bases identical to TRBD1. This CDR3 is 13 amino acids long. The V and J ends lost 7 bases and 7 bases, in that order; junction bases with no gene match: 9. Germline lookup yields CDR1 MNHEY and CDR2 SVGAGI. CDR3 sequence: CASTGAGGNEAFF. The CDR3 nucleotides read TGTGCCAGCACGGGGGCAGGGGGTAATGAAGCTTTCTTT.

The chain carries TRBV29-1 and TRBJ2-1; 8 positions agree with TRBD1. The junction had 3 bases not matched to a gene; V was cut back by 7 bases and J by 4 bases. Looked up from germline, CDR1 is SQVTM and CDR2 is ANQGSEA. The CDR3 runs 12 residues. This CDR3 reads CSARQGYNEQFF. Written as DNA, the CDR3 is TGCAGCGCCCGACAGGGGTACAATGAGCAGTTCTTC.

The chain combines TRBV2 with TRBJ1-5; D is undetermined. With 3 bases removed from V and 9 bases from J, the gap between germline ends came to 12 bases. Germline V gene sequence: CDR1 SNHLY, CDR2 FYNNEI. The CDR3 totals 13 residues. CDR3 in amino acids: CASSDQITRPQHF. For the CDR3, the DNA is TGTGCCAGCAGTGATCAAATCACTCGGCCCCAGCATTTT.

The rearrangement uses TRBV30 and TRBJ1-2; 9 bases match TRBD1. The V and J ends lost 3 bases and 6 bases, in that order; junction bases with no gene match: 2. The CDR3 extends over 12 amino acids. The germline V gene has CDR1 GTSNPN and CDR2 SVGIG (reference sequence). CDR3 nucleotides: TGTGCCTGGAGGACAGGGGGGAATGGCTACACCTTC. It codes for CAWRTGGNGYTF.

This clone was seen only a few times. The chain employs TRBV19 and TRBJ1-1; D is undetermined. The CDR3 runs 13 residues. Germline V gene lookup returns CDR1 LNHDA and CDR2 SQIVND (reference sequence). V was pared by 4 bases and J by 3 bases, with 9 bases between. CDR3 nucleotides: TGTGCCAGTAGTAGCTGGCTGGACACTGAAGCTTTCTTT. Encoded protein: CASSSWLDTEAFF.